One TCR beta chain is described in this entry. There are many counts of this clonotype. Its antigen target is currently unknown. No much larger clone is present one base from it, and per-base qualities are unavailable. The TCR beta CDR3 regions were amplified from RNA transcripts. A first-round RT-PCR of the TCR CDR3 used the HTBI primer set with the Qiagen OneStep RT-PCR kit. Libraries were constructed in a second round of multiplex PCR, after which size selection and purification were carried out. The libraries were sequenced on an Illumina HiSeq2000 using paired-end 100 bp reads. The source study handled its data this way. SOAPnuke was used to process the raw data, with reads discarded if the reads contained adapters or uncalled bases, had a mean Phred below 15, or lacked an exact constant-primer or identifier match. High-quality paired reads were merged with COPE v1.2.5, and unique nucleotide sequences were defined as clonotypes. MiTCR v1.1 was used to align the clonotypes against IMGT TRBV, TRBD and TRBJ reference segments. Analysis was restricted to V-J combinations with a frequency above 0.0001, which covered about 99% of repertoires. A TCS score was defined as the ratio of F50 (clonal expansion) to E x V (chaos), with BLOSUM62-based TCRdist applied between CDR3 peptides within each V-J. Welch's t-statistics and random forest reduced roughly 500 V-J features to fewer than 15, which were used in a naive Bayes classifier (R e1071). TCRdb ran its own pipeline on the public reads, namely fastp trimming at Q25 and MiXCR clone calling, and kept in-frame beta chains. Rows are combined by CDR3 protein, so each entry shows the most common genes and DNA. TCRdb, rather than the study authors, made the V and J calls. In all, the sample holds some 350,000 distinct CDR3 sequences, and roughly 25% of those were seen once. The ten largest make up more than 60% of the sample.

The data derive from a study of T cells in Graves' hyperthyroidism and ophthalmopathy (dated by TCRdb to the late 2010s). Regarding the research as a whole: Peripheral blood was sampled at the time of initial diagnosis, prior to any treatment. After blood sampling, hyperthyroidism patients were treated with methimazole at a starting dose of 30 mg daily, and ophthalmopathy patients were treated with high-dose intravenous methylprednisolone. An independent validation cohort of 18 to 20 hyperthyroidism patients and some 15 patients who later progressed to ophthalmopathy tested prospective prediction of ophthalmopathy. For training and testing, the roughly 93 patients in the discovery cohort were randomly divided in a 7:3 ratio. The study also compared thyroid tissue and blood T-cell repertoires from roughly six Graves' hyperthyroidism patients. The paper reports TCR Vbeta CDR3 sequencing of approximately 140 peripheral blood samples: around 45 ophthalmopathy, about 75 hyperthyroidism and around 17 progressor patients. To identify distinguishing TCR V-J signatures, a discovery cohort of about 100 patients was used, comprising 40 to 45 with Graves' ophthalmopathy and under 60 with stable Graves' hyperthyroidism.

Stable Graves' hyperthyroidism was defined as the absence of progression to ophthalmopathy over 18 months of follow-up. Hyperthyroidism patients were aged 18 to 65 years and newly diagnosed, with disease duration of less than 2 months. Patients with uncontrolled infections, other autoimmune diseases, pregnancy or lactation were excluded. Diagnoses were established on the basis of clinical symptoms, serum thyroxine and TRAb, thyroid ultrasound, and orbital computed tomography. PBMCs were isolated from 7.5 to 10 ml of fresh peripheral blood by Ficoll-Paque density gradient centrifugation. Total RNA was extracted using Trizol reagent, and RNA quality was assessed on an Agilent 2100 Bioanalyzer. The CDR3, cysteine through phenylalanine, is 13 amino acids long. CDR3 DNA is the only sequence kept; it has 39 bases, read in frame from the first base. V is clipped by 3 bases and J by 8 bases, and the sequence between their germline boundaries is 11 bases long. The germline V gene sets CDR1 to KGHSH and CDR2 to LQKENI.

What the study reported, not specific to this receptor: During validation, the model predicted progression to ophthalmopathy a median of approximately six months ahead of onset, with approximately 71% sensitivity and 72.22% specificity. No statistical method was used to set the sample size in advance, and investigators knew the group allocation. In cross-validation, a model built on a 13 V-J signature told ophthalmopathy apart from stable hyperthyroidism with 87.88% sensitivity and about 81% specificity, and in testing the same model reached 80%/75%. Most expanded thyroid clonotypes (frequency above 0.001) were also detected in blood, suggesting blood repertoires may reflect thyroid immune responses.

The chain was built from TRBV18 and TRBJ1-3, with the D gene uncertain. Sequencing was done on a sample of blood. This clonotype was obtained from a man aged 45-65 years with Graves' hyperthyroidism. In nucleotide form, the sequence is TGTGCCAGCTCACCCAACTCAGAGGACACCATATATTTT. Translated, it reads CASSPNSEDTIYF.